A single sample gave rise to the 22 T cell receptor beta chains below, sequenced in a study of blood T cells in healthy people across ages. Together with a sample-barcoded 5' primer, a J-beta primer mix was included in a second PCR lasting about 7 to 11 cycles. One entry per CDR3 protein results from TCRdb running MiXCR on the 5' RACE reads. The repertoire includes roughly 1,500,000 distinct CDR3 sequences, around 39% of them detected once, and 7.9% sits in the top ten. The sequencing sample was made of blood. Every receptor here comes from a young woman in good health.

The chain joins TRBV12-3 or TRBV12-4 to TRBJ1-4; unclear D gene. Trimming took 6 bases from V and 8 from J, leaving 7 bases between them. The CDR3 covers 11 residues. The CDR3 loop is CASRTLEKLFF. DNA of the CDR3: TGTGCCAGCAGGACTCTGGAAAAACTGTTTTTT.

This clonotype showed up just a few times. The chain has TRBV6-2 or TRBV6-3 and TRBJ1-1; 10 nucleotides agree with TRBD1. Germline values: CDR1 MNHEY, CDR2 SVGEGT. The CDR3 extends over 17 amino acids. Unmatched junction bases numbered 9, after V lost 4 bases and J lost 1 base. CDR3 loop: CASSFPRTGGQNTEAFF. The CDR3 nucleotides are TGTGCCAGCAGTTTCCCCAGGACAGGGGGTCAGAACACTGAAGCTTTCTTT.

This sequence joins TRBV12-3 or TRBV12-4 and TRBJ2-2; D is unclear. V was clipped by 6 bases and J by 13 bases, with 18 bases between them. The CDR3 totals 13 residues. The CDR3 reads CASRQDQTRRLFF. In DNA form, the CDR3 reads TGTGCCAGCAGGCAGGACCAAACTCGTAGGCTGTTTTTT.

A few counts support this clonotype. The chain links TRBV7-6 to TRBJ2-1, with a tentative D call TRBD1 (5 bases). The CDR3 extends over 16 amino acids. The V end lost 1 base, the J end lost 0 bases, and 10 bases lay between the germline ends. Per the germline V gene, CDR1 is SGHVS and CDR2 is FNYEAQ. The CDR3 is CASSLEQASSYNEQFF. CDR3 bases: TGTGCCAGCAGCTTAGAACAGGCGAGCTCCTACAATGAGCAGTTCTTC.

This chain connects TRBV10-3 to TRBJ2-3, with D perhaps matching TRBD2 (6 bases). The length of the CDR3 is 15 residues. Between the trimmed V and J ends, which lost 4 bases and 0 bases, there was a span of 11 bases. CDR1 is ENHRY, CDR2 SYGVKD, per germline. As DNA, the CDR3 is TGTGCCATCAGTGGCTCCGGGACTAGCACAGATACGCAGTATTTT. Translation gives CAISGSGTSTDTQYF.

A single count supports this clonotype. CDR3 DNA: TGCAGTGCTAGAGAGGCAGGGGGGAATTCACCCCTCCACTTT. Residues: CSAREAGGNSPLHF. The chain carries TRBV20-1 and TRBJ1-6, with 7 bases that match TRBD1. The germline V gene encodes CDR1 DFQATT and CDR2 SNEGSKA (reference sequence). The CDR3 has 14 residues. V gave up 0 bases and J gave up 7 bases; unmatched junction bases: 3.

This clonotype is a singleton in its sample. V usage is TRBV20-1 and J usage is TRBJ2-1; 9 bases are a match to TRBD2. V lost 3 bases to trimming and J lost 0 bases; unmatched junction nucleotides: 3. The CDR3 consists of 15 residues. Germline V gene data show CDR1 as DFQATT and CDR2 as SNEGSKA (reference sequence). This CDR3 is CSASTGLASYNEQFF. The CDR3, as DNA: TGCAGTGCTAGTACGGGACTAGCCTCCTACAATGAGCAGTTCTTC.

This clonotype was detected a few times. This chain connects TRBV5-1 to TRBJ1-2; 7 bases match TRBD1. Germline V CDR1 and CDR2: SGHRS, YFSETQ. The V gene end was trimmed by 4 bases and the J gene end by 2 bases; junction bases not matched to a gene: 11. This CDR3 spans 16 amino acids. CDR3 sequence (DNA): TGCGCCAGCAGCCCGGGACCGTCAGGGGGAAACTATGGCTACACCTTC. Translation: CASSPGPSGGNYGYTF.

In nucleotides, the CDR3 is TGTGCCAGCAGCGTAGGCCGGGACGGCATCGAGCAGTACTTC. Translating it yields CASSVGRDGIEQYF. The chain is built from TRBV11-2 and TRBJ2-7; D assignment may be TRBD1 or TRBD2 (5 bases each). Germline values: CDR1 SGHAT, CDR2 FQNNGV. This CDR3 has 14 amino acids. V gave up 5 bases and J gave up 6 bases, with 17 bases separating them.

This clonotype has more than one count but fewer than ten. V usage is TRBV7-9 and J usage is TRBJ2-7; maybe TRBD2 (6 bases). Trimming stripped 1 base from V and 2 bases from J, with 12 bases between. This CDR3 is 15 amino acids long. CDR1 and CDR2 (germline): SEHNR, FQNEAQ (reference sequence). The CDR3 is CASSLGGGETYEQYF. The CDR3, as DNA: TGTGCCAGCAGCTTAGGGGGCGGGGAGACCTACGAGCAGTACTTC. Supplemented by reference TRBV7-9 and TRBJ2-7, the full variable domain reads DTGVSQNPRHKITKRGQNVTFRCDPISEHNRLYWYRQTLGQGPEFLTYFQNEAQLEKSRLLSDRFSAERPKGSFSTLEIQRTEQGDSAMYLCASSLGGGETYEQYFGPGTRLTVT.

J is TRBJ2-5 and V is TRBV13; a possible D gene is TRBD2 (5 bases). The DNA end is a closer match to TRBJ2-7, so the J assignment may be wrong. Germline V lookup: CDR1 PRHDT, CDR2 FYEKMQ (reference sequence). This CDR3 is built from 16 residues. CDR3 bases: TGTGCCAGCAGCGCAACCCGGGAAGGTCCCTCCTACGAGCAGTACTTC. It yields the protein CASSATREGPSYEQYF.

V is TRBV27 and J is TRBJ1-6, with a tentative D call TRBD1 (5 bases). The CDR3 contains 15 residues. CDR1 is MNHEY and CDR2 is SMNVEV in the germline V gene (reference sequence). Between the trimmed V and J ends, which lost 6 bases and 11 bases, there was a span of 20 bases. CDR3 residues: CASRRRQGSGTPLHF. The CDR3 DNA is TGTGCCAGCAGACGGCGTCAGGGCTCCGGAACACCCCTCCACTTT.

This chain uses TRBV20-1 with TRBJ1-6; D not certain. V lost 0 bases and J lost 8, with 14 bases in between. Germline V lookup: CDR1 DFQATT, CDR2 SNEGSKA (reference sequence). The CDR3 contains 15 residues. The CDR3 reads CSARDIGIGDSPLHF. For the CDR3, the DNA is TGCAGTGCTAGAGATATAGGGATCGGGGATTCACCCCTCCACTTT.

This sequence joins TRBV11-2 and TRBJ1-2; D call uncertain. CDR3 size: 14 residues. CDR1 is SGHAT and CDR2 is FQNNGV in the germline V gene. The V end was cut by 2 bases, the J end by 1 base, with 8 bases between. The CDR3 reads CASSLSTVNYGYTF. DNA of the CDR3: TGTGCCAGCAGCTTAAGCACTGTTAACTATGGCTACACCTTC.

With regard to this clonotype: The junction and the germline gene differ at one end; a read error may be behind it. The chain is built from TRBV7-2 and TRBJ2-3; D is possibly TRBD2 (5 bases). This CDR3 has 15 amino acids. In germline, CDR1 is SGHTA, CDR2 FQGNSA. The CDR3 nucleotides read TGTGCCAGCAGCCTCGACGGAGCTAGCACAGATACGCGGTATTTT. Translated, it gives CASSLDGASTDTRYF.

The chain is built from TRBV30 and TRBJ1-6, with D hard to call. V was trimmed by 0 bases and J by 0 bases, leaving 12 bases between them. This CDR3 spans 17 amino acids. Germline assignment: CDR1 GTSNPN and CDR2 SVGIG (reference sequence). The chain's CDR3 is CAWSVSRTSSYNSPLHF. CDR3 in DNA: TGTGCCTGGAGTGTAAGCAGGACTAGCTCCTATAATTCACCCCTCCACTTT. The variable domain in full, completed from reference TRBV30 and TRBJ1-6, reads SQTIHQWPATLVQPVGSPLSLECTVEGTSNPNLYWYRQAAGRGLQLLFYSVGIGQISSEVPQNLSASRPQDRQFILSSKKLLLSDSGFYLCAWSVSRTSSYNSPLHFGNGTRLTVT.

This clonotype was detected a few times. V usage is TRBV5-1 and J usage is TRBJ2-1, with a weak D call TRBD1 (6 bases). The CDR3 runs 16 residues. Germline V gives CDR1 SGHRS, CDR2 YFSETQ. V gave up 0 bases and J gave up 15 bases, with 25 bases separating them. CDR3 region: CASSLGTGQGGRSRFF. The DNA for the CDR3 is TGCGCCAGCAGCTTGGGAACAGGACAAGGGGGTAGGAGCAGGTTCTTC.

This clonotype was counted a few times. The chain has TRBV10-3 and TRBJ2-1, with TRBD2 matching over 13 bases. With V trimmed by 7 bases and J by 8 bases, 11 bases remained unmatched. Germline V gene sequence: CDR1 ENHRY, CDR2 SYGVKD. The CDR3 consists of 16 residues. CDR3 protein: CAITPGLAGPGDEQFF. The CDR3 DNA is TGTGCCATCACCCCGGGACTAGCGGGGCCAGGCGATGAGCAGTTCTTC.

The V and J genes are TRBV4-2 and TRBJ2-1, with 9 bases fitting TRBD2. Trimming removed 4 bases from V and 8 bases from J; junction bases left unmatched: 6. Per the germline V gene, CDR1 is LGHNA and CDR2 is YNFKEQ. This CDR3 spans 14 amino acids. CDR3 sequence reads: CASSPGLALDEQFF. In nucleotides, the CDR3 is TGTGCCAGCAGCCCGGGACTAGCCCTCGATGAGCAGTTCTTC.

V usage is TRBV24-1 and J usage is TRBJ2-2; 7 positions agree with TRBD1. Germline values: CDR1 KGHDR, CDR2 SFDVKD. CDR3 length: 15 residues. With V trimmed by 7 bases and J by 1 base, 5 bases remained unmatched. Here the CDR3 reads CATSQRQGNTGELFF. CDR3 nucleotide sequence: TGTGCCACCAGCCAACGACAGGGGAACACCGGGGAGCTGTTTTTT.

This chain links TRBV23-1 with TRBJ1-2; D gene ambiguous. TRBV23-1 is identified as an open reading frame with a role that is uncertain. V was pared by 3 bases and J by 4 bases, with 18 bases between. The CDR3 consists of 16 residues. This chain's CDR3 is CASSHGRTRSIYGYTF. In DNA form, the CDR3 reads TGCGCCAGCAGTCATGGTAGGACCCGATCTATCTATGGCTACACCTTC.

This clonotype showed up just once. The V and J genes are TRBV20-1 and TRBJ2-7; possibly TRBD2 for D (5 bases). Germline CDR1 and CDR2: DFQATT and SNEGSKA (reference sequence). The V end was cut by 3 bases, the J end by 3 bases, with 12 bases between. The CDR3 length is 13 residues. CDR3 protein: CSASDPGSYEQYF. The CDR3 bases are TGCAGTGCTAGTGATCCGGGGAGCTACGAGCAGTACTTC.